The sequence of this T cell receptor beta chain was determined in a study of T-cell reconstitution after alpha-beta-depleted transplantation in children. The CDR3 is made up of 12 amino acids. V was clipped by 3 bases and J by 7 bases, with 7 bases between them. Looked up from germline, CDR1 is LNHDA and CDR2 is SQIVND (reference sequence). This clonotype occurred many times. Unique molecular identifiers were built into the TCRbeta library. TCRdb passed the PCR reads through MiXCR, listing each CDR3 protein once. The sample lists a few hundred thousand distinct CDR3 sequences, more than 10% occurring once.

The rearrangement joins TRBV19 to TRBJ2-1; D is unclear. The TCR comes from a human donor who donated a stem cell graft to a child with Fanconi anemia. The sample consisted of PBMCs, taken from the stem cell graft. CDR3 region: CASSMRLNEQFF. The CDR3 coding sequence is TGTGCCAGTAGTATGCGTCTTAATGAGCAGTTCTTC.